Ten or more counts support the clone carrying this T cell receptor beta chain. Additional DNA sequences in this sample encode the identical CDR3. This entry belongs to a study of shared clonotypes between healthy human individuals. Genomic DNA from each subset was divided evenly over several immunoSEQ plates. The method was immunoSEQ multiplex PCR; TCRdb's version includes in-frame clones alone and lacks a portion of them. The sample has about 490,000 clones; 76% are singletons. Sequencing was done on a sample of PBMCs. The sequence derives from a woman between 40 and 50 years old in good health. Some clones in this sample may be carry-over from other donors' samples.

In DNA form, the CDR3 reads TGTGCCAGCAGTTACTATCCGGGACAGGGTCAAGATACGCAGTATTTT. Translation: CASSYYPGQGQDTQYF. The chain carries TRBV6-5 and TRBJ2-3, with 9 nucleotides matching TRBD1. The germline V gene has CDR1 MNHEY and CDR2 SVGAGI. The CDR3 spans 16 residues. J lost 5 bases, V lost 1 base, and 7 bases had no gene match.